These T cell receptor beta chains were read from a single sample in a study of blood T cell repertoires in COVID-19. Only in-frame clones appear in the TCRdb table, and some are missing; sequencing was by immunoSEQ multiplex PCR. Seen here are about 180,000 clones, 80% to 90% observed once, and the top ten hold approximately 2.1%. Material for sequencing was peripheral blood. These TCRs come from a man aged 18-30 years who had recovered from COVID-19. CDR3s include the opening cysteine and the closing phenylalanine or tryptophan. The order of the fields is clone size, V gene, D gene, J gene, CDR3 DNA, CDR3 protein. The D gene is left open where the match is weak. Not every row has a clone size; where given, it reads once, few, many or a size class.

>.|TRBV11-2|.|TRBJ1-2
TGTGCCAGCAGCTACAGGTCCTATGGCTACACCTTC
CASSYRSYGYTF
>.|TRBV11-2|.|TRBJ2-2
TGTGCCAGCAGCTTAGGTCTCCTCGCTACTGCCGGGGAGCTGTTTTTT
CASSLGLLATAGELFF
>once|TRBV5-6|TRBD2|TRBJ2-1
TGTGCCAGCAGCTTGGAACCCAGCGGGAGTTTGAGGGAGCAGTTCTTC
CASSLEPSGSLREQFF
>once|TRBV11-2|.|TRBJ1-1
TGTGCCAGCAGCTTAGTCCCGGACACTGAAGCTTTCTTT
CASSLVPDTEAFF
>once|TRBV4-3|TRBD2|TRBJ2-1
TGCGCCAGCAGCCAATTCCGGAGCGGGGCGTCCTACAATGAGCAGTTCTTC
CASSQFRSGASYNEQFF
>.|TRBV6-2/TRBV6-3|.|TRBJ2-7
TGTGCCAGCAGTTACAATTCCCCCGGTCACGAGCAGTACTTC
CASSYNSPGHEQYF
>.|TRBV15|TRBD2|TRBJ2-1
TGTGCCACCAGCAGAGATCTCAGGACTAGCCAACTATCCAGCTCCTACAATGAGCAGTTCTTC
CATSRDLRTSQLSSSYNEQFF
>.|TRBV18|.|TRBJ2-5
TGTGCCAGCTCACCGCGGTACGGAGGGGAGACCCAGTACTTC
CASSPRYGGETQYF
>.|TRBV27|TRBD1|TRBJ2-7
TGTGCCAGCCAGGGGGCTAGGAAGTACGAGCAGTACTTC
CASQGARKYEQYF
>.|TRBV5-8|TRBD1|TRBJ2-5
TGTGCCAGCAGCCTGGGGGAGGTTGGGACAGGTCATCAAGAGACCCAGTACTTC
CASSLGEVGTGHQETQYF
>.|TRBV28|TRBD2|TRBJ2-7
TGTGCCAGCACTTCTAGCGGCCTCTACGAGCAGTACTTC
CASTSSGLYEQYF